This T cell receptor beta chain is drawn from a study of response to subunit inactivated influenza vaccine (dated by TCRdb to the late 2010s). About the study as a whole: Deep quantitative profiling of the T cell receptor repertoire was used in the study to follow responses to a trivalent subunit inactivated influenza vaccine. Paper-wide results and their limitations: The authors proposed that each seasonal influenza vaccination may bring in only a limited number of new T cells.

Library method: RT-PCR. The instrument given in TCRdb is Illumina HiSeq 2500. The public reads were reprocessed in TCRdb via fastp at Q25 and MiXCR, keeping in-frame beta chains. Records with the same CDR3 protein are collapsed into one entry carrying the most frequent genes and DNA. The sample profile shows more than 700,000 distinct CDR3 sequences; around 20% of them were found once. Of the sample, approximately 10% falls within the top ten clones. The cysteine opens and the phenylalanine closes a CDR3 of 16 amino acids. The only DNA kept is the CDR3, 48 bases in frame from the first base. V is reduced by 3 bases and J by 2 bases, leaving a spacing of 19 bases between them. For CDR1 and CDR2, the germline V gene (reference sequence) lists DFQATT and SNEGSKA. This clonotype was detected only a few times. Its recognized antigen is unknown. Qualities for individual bases were not recorded, and no much larger clone is one base off.

This clonotype was obtained from a man aged 50 to 60 who received an inactivated influenza vaccine. Donor details come from another sample of the same person, matched by shared clones. Sequenced here: PBMCs from blood, sampled about 5 days after vaccination. This sequence uses TRBV20-1 and TRBJ2-5; the D segment could be TRBD1, given 6 matching bases. The DNA sequence is given as TGCAGTGCTAGTCAGACAGGCAAGAGAAGTCAAGAGACCCAGTACTTC. It specifies CSASQTGKRSQETQYF.